Listed below are T cell receptor beta chains from one sample, sequenced in a study of somatic mutations in cytotoxic T cells in rheumatoid arthritis. Clones were sequenced by immunoSEQ multiplex PCR, and TCRdb holds only the in-frame ones, with some missing. The sample has about 18,000 clones, almost 85% seen once. What was sequenced was CD8+ T cells sorted from blood. Receptor source: an adult with rheumatoid arthritis. CDR3s include the opening cysteine and the closing phenylalanine or tryptophan. Each record gives: J gene, clone size, V gene, CDR3 protein. Rows give clone size only sometimes, using once, few, many, or a class for an expanded clone.

TRBJ2-1 NA TRBV11-3 CASSTRVLGLAVDNEQFF
TRBJ1-2 few TRBV10-3 CAISESIATRRNPYGYTF
TRBJ1-2 NA TRBV5-1 CASSLGWNYGYTF
TRBJ2-3 NA TRBV6-6 CASRQGQTPSTDTQYF
TRBJ2-2 once TRBV9 CASSVGGAGWKTGELFF
TRBJ1-4 once TRBV30 CAWAQGAANEKLFF
TRBJ1-5 NA TRBV2 CASSELGRSNQPQHF
TRBJ2-7 NA TRBV27 CASSLSGGGPYEQYF
TRBJ2-7 NA TRBV4-1 CASSQEGPPRGYEQHF
TRBJ2-2 once TRBV7-6 CASSLGGRGPNTGELFF
TRBJ2-1 NA TRBV27 CASSSTTSAHNEQFF
TRBJ2-1 NA TRBV5-6 CASSGTGFEQFF
TRBJ2-2 NA TRBV7-2 CASPKTGITGELFF
TRBJ2-5 NA TRBV5-4 CASSGTSGRQETQYF
TRBJ2-1 NA TRBV28 CASSYSNEQFF
TRBJ2-7 few TRBV7-9 CASSSTSGHSYEQYF
TRBJ1-1 NA TRBV6-5 CASSYSIQPVNTEAFF
TRBJ2-1 NA TRBV6-1 CASSEDASSYNEQFF
TRBJ2-1 NA TRBV2 CASSEALWVARTSYNEQFF
TRBJ2-1 NA TRBV9 CASSVGYNEQFF
TRBJ1-3 NA TRBV5-1 CASSLDPVLMAGPGNTIYF
TRBJ2-2 few TRBV4-1 CASSQYREAMGELFF
TRBJ1-1 NA TRBV4-1 CASSLLPVGMNTEAFF
TRBJ2-1 NA TRBV9 CASSQGLAGLEQFF
TRBJ2-7 NA TRBV25-1 CASQQGRHGGEQYF
TRBJ1-2 NA TRBV7-9 CASSPGPNPNYGYTF
TRBJ2-5 NA TRBV30 CAWSVLGGNQETQYF
TRBJ1-1 NA TRBV7-9 CASSEWVGADTEAFF
TRBJ1-2 NA TRBV7-9 CASSVGTAYYGYTF
TRBJ2-1 NA TRBV13 CASSSTPGLALKTYNEQFF
TRBJ2-1 NA TRBV5-1 CASSQGQGGFDEQFF
TRBJ1-1 NA TRBV4-1 CASSQDGIKTEAFF
TRBJ2-7 once TRBV27 CASSLAGLAGVPYEQYF
TRBJ2-2 NA TRBV5-1 CASSSSGRLWNHVNTGELFF
TRBJ1-5 NA TRBV5-6 CASSLGRNQPQHF
TRBJ1-2 NA TRBV4-1 CASSPRGQENGYTF
TRBJ1-2 NA TRBV7-9 CASSSIQRTGAVGHGYTF
TRBJ1-2 NA TRBV11-2 CASSSGYRDSLYGYTF
TRBJ2-1 NA TRBV15 CATSSGLAGYNEQFF
TRBJ1-4 NA TRBV6-6 CASSYVSGESEKLFF
TRBJ1-5 NA TRBV7-8 CASSKTRTGGNQPQHF
TRBJ2-1 NA TRBV29-1 CSVDLELVPNEQFF
TRBJ2-5 NA TRBV28 CASSRTEAQYF
TRBJ1-3 once TRBV27 CASSFGGQGNTIYF
TRBJ1-6 NA TRBV5-1 CASSLGQGNSPLHF
TRBJ2-7 NA TRBV30 CAWSPRGQGKSYEQYF